One sample yielded the 15 T cell receptor beta chains listed below, sequenced in a study of CD8 T cells in Susac syndrome. Random hexamers served to reverse transcribe about 0.5 to 1 ug RNA. TCRdb itself ran the immunoSEQ multiplex PCR reads through MiXCR, one entry per CDR3 protein. In the table there are 20,000 or so distinct CDR3 sequences, approximately 95% of which are singletons. Material: CD8+ T cells from PBMCs. The receptors stem from a human donor in good health.

This chain links TRBV27 with TRBJ1-5, with 9 nucleotides matching TRBD1. Trimming at V came to 6 bases and at J to 2 bases, leaving 2 bases not matched to a gene. Germline values: CDR1 MNHEY, CDR2 SMNVEV (reference sequence). The CDR3 is 14 residues long. This CDR3 is CASRGQGGNQPQHF. The CDR3 nucleotides are TGTGCCAGCAGGGGACAGGGCGGCAATCAGCCCCAGCATTTT.

The chain links TRBV27 to TRBJ2-2; D unclear. Germline loops: CDR1 MNHEY, CDR2 SMNVEV (reference sequence). The CDR3 is made up of 12 amino acids. Trimming took off 3 bases at V and 5 bases at J, with 4 bases between the two ends. The CDR3 sequence: CASSFSTGELFF. The CDR3 bases are TGTGCCAGCAGTTTCTCAACCGGGGAGCTGTTTTTT.

This chain connects TRBV25-1 to TRBJ1-2; no reliable D call. This CDR3 region has 17 residues. CDR1 and CDR2 from the germline V gene are MGHDK and SYGVNS. The V and J ends lost 5 bases and 4 bases respectively, with 23 bases between them. CDR3 protein: CASSFIGKLGKTYGYTF. The CDR3 DNA follows: TGTGCCAGCAGTTTCATAGGAAAACTGGGAAAGACCTATGGCTACACCTTC.

This sequence joins TRBV27 and TRBJ2-5; TRBD2 might be the D (6 bases). The CDR3 is made up of 12 amino acids. The germline V gene encodes CDR1 MNHEY and CDR2 SMNVEV (reference sequence). V lost 6 bases, J lost 1 base, and 6 bases lay in between. The CDR3 protein is CASRTSQETQYF. In DNA form, the CDR3 reads TGTGCCAGCAGGACTAGCCAAGAGACCCAGTACTTC.

The V call is TRBV28, the J call TRBJ2-1, with TRBD2 identical over 8 bases. The germline gives CDR1 MDHEN, CDR2 SYDVKM. This CDR3 comprises 16 residues. V lost 5 bases to trimming and J lost 5 bases; unmatched junction nucleotides: 11. The CDR3 nucleotides are TGTGCCAGCAGTCCCATAGCGGGACAATACAACAATGAGCAGTTCTTC. It encodes CASSPIAGQYNNEQFF.

The chain couples TRBV12-3 or TRBV12-4 to TRBJ1-1; 9 bases match TRBD1. Losses at the gene ends were 6 bases for V and 1 base for J; bases not matched to a gene: 6. There are 15 residues in the CDR3. CDR3 DNA: TGTGCCAGCAGACTAACAGGGGGCTGGAACACTGAAGCTTTCTTT. It encodes CASRLTGGWNTEAFF.

The genes are TRBV6-2 or TRBV6-3 and TRBJ2-1, with 7 bases lining up with TRBD1. CDR3 length: 15 residues. Trimming at V came to 6 bases and at J to 7 bases, leaving 12 bases not matched to a gene. The germline V gene encodes CDR1 MNHEY and CDR2 SVGEGT. CDR3 sequence (DNA): TGTGCCAGCAGCCTGCTCCGGGACAGCTTGAATGAGCAGTTCTTC. As protein: CASSLLRDSLNEQFF.

The chain links TRBV27 to TRBJ2-2, with D unresolved. Trimming pared 3 bases from V and 8 bases from J, leaving 10 bases between. Germline values: CDR1 MNHEY, CDR2 SMNVEV (reference sequence). The CDR3 length is 13 residues. CDR3 DNA sequence: TGTGCCAGCAGTTTTGGCCCGCGAGGGGAGCTGTTTTTT. The encoded protein is CASSFGPRGELFF.

V and J are TRBV7-6 and TRBJ1-4; TRBD1 is a possible D gene (5 bases). V gave up 0 bases and J gave up 5 bases, with 13 bases separating them. The CDR3 length is 16 residues. The germline gives CDR1 SGHVS, CDR2 FNYEAQ. CDR3 nucleotides: TGTGCCAGCAGCTTAGCGTTAGACAGTTTCAATGAAAAACTGTTTTTT. Translating gives CASSLALDSFNEKLFF. Together with reference TRBV7-6 and TRBJ1-4, the CDR3 gives the full variable domain: GAGVSQSPRYKVTKRGQDVALRCDPISGHVSLYWYRQALGQGPEFLTYFNYEAQQDKSGLPNDRFSAERPEGSISTLTIQRTEQRDSAMYRCASSLALDSFNEKLFFGSGTQLSVL.

The gene calls are TRBV6-5 and TRBJ2-3, with D hard to call. CDR3 size: 15 residues. V was shortened by 9 bases and J by 5 bases, with 21 bases between the two germline ends. CDR1 is MNHEY, CDR2 SVGAGI, per germline. The CDR3 region has the DNA TGTGCCAGTCGTAACTGGGGTTTGGTCGGAGATACGCAGTATTTT. Protein sequence: CASRNWGLVGDTQYF.

This chain links TRBV18 with TRBJ2-1; D is possibly TRBD1 (5 bases). The CDR3 totals 15 residues. Trimming cost V 3 bases and J 0 bases, with 9 bases left between them. Germline V gene data show CDR1 as KGHSH and CDR2 as LQKENI. CDR3 sequence (DNA): TGTGCCAGCTCACCGACCAGGGCCTCCTACAATGAGCAGTTCTTC. Amino acids: CASSPTRASYNEQFF.

The chain combines TRBV29-1 with TRBJ2-7; D gene ambiguous. CDR1 SQVTM and CDR2 ANQGSEA come from the germline V gene. CDR3 length equals 11 residues. The ends were cut back, 4 bases at V and 2 bases at J, with 6 bases in the middle. CDR3: CSVAHAYEQYF. CDR3 bases: TGCAGCGTTGCACACGCCTACGAGCAGTACTTC.

The V and J genes are TRBV10-3 and TRBJ2-7; 14 bases agree with TRBD2. V gave up 0 bases and J gave up 5 bases; unmatched junction bases: 9. Germline V lookup: CDR1 ENHRY, CDR2 SYGVKD. The CDR3 has 18 residues. The DNA for the CDR3 is TGTGCCATCAGTGAGTCGAATGGACTAGCGGGAGGAGTGAACGAGCAGTACTTC. Its protein product is CAISESNGLAGGVNEQYF.

This chain uses TRBV7-8 with TRBJ2-7; weak D call: TRBD1 (7 bases). The length of the CDR3 is 15 residues. Per germline, CDR1 SGHVS and CDR2 FQNEAQ. V dropped 5 bases and J dropped 0 bases, with 14 bases sitting between them. The CDR3 here is CASSPTEGASYEQYV. CDR3 coding DNA: TGTGCCAGCAGCCCTACGGAGGGGGCCTCCTACGAGCAGTACGTC.

V and J are TRBV7-8 and TRBJ1-5, with TRBD1 as a possible D gene (6 bases). V was trimmed by 4 bases and J by 9 bases, leaving 16 bases between them. This CDR3 contains 14 residues. Germline lookup yields CDR1 SGHVS and CDR2 FQNEAQ. Written as DNA, the CDR3 is TGTGCCAGCAGCTCCAGGGGCACACATGGGCCCCAGCATTTT. Its protein product is CASSSRGTHGPQHF.